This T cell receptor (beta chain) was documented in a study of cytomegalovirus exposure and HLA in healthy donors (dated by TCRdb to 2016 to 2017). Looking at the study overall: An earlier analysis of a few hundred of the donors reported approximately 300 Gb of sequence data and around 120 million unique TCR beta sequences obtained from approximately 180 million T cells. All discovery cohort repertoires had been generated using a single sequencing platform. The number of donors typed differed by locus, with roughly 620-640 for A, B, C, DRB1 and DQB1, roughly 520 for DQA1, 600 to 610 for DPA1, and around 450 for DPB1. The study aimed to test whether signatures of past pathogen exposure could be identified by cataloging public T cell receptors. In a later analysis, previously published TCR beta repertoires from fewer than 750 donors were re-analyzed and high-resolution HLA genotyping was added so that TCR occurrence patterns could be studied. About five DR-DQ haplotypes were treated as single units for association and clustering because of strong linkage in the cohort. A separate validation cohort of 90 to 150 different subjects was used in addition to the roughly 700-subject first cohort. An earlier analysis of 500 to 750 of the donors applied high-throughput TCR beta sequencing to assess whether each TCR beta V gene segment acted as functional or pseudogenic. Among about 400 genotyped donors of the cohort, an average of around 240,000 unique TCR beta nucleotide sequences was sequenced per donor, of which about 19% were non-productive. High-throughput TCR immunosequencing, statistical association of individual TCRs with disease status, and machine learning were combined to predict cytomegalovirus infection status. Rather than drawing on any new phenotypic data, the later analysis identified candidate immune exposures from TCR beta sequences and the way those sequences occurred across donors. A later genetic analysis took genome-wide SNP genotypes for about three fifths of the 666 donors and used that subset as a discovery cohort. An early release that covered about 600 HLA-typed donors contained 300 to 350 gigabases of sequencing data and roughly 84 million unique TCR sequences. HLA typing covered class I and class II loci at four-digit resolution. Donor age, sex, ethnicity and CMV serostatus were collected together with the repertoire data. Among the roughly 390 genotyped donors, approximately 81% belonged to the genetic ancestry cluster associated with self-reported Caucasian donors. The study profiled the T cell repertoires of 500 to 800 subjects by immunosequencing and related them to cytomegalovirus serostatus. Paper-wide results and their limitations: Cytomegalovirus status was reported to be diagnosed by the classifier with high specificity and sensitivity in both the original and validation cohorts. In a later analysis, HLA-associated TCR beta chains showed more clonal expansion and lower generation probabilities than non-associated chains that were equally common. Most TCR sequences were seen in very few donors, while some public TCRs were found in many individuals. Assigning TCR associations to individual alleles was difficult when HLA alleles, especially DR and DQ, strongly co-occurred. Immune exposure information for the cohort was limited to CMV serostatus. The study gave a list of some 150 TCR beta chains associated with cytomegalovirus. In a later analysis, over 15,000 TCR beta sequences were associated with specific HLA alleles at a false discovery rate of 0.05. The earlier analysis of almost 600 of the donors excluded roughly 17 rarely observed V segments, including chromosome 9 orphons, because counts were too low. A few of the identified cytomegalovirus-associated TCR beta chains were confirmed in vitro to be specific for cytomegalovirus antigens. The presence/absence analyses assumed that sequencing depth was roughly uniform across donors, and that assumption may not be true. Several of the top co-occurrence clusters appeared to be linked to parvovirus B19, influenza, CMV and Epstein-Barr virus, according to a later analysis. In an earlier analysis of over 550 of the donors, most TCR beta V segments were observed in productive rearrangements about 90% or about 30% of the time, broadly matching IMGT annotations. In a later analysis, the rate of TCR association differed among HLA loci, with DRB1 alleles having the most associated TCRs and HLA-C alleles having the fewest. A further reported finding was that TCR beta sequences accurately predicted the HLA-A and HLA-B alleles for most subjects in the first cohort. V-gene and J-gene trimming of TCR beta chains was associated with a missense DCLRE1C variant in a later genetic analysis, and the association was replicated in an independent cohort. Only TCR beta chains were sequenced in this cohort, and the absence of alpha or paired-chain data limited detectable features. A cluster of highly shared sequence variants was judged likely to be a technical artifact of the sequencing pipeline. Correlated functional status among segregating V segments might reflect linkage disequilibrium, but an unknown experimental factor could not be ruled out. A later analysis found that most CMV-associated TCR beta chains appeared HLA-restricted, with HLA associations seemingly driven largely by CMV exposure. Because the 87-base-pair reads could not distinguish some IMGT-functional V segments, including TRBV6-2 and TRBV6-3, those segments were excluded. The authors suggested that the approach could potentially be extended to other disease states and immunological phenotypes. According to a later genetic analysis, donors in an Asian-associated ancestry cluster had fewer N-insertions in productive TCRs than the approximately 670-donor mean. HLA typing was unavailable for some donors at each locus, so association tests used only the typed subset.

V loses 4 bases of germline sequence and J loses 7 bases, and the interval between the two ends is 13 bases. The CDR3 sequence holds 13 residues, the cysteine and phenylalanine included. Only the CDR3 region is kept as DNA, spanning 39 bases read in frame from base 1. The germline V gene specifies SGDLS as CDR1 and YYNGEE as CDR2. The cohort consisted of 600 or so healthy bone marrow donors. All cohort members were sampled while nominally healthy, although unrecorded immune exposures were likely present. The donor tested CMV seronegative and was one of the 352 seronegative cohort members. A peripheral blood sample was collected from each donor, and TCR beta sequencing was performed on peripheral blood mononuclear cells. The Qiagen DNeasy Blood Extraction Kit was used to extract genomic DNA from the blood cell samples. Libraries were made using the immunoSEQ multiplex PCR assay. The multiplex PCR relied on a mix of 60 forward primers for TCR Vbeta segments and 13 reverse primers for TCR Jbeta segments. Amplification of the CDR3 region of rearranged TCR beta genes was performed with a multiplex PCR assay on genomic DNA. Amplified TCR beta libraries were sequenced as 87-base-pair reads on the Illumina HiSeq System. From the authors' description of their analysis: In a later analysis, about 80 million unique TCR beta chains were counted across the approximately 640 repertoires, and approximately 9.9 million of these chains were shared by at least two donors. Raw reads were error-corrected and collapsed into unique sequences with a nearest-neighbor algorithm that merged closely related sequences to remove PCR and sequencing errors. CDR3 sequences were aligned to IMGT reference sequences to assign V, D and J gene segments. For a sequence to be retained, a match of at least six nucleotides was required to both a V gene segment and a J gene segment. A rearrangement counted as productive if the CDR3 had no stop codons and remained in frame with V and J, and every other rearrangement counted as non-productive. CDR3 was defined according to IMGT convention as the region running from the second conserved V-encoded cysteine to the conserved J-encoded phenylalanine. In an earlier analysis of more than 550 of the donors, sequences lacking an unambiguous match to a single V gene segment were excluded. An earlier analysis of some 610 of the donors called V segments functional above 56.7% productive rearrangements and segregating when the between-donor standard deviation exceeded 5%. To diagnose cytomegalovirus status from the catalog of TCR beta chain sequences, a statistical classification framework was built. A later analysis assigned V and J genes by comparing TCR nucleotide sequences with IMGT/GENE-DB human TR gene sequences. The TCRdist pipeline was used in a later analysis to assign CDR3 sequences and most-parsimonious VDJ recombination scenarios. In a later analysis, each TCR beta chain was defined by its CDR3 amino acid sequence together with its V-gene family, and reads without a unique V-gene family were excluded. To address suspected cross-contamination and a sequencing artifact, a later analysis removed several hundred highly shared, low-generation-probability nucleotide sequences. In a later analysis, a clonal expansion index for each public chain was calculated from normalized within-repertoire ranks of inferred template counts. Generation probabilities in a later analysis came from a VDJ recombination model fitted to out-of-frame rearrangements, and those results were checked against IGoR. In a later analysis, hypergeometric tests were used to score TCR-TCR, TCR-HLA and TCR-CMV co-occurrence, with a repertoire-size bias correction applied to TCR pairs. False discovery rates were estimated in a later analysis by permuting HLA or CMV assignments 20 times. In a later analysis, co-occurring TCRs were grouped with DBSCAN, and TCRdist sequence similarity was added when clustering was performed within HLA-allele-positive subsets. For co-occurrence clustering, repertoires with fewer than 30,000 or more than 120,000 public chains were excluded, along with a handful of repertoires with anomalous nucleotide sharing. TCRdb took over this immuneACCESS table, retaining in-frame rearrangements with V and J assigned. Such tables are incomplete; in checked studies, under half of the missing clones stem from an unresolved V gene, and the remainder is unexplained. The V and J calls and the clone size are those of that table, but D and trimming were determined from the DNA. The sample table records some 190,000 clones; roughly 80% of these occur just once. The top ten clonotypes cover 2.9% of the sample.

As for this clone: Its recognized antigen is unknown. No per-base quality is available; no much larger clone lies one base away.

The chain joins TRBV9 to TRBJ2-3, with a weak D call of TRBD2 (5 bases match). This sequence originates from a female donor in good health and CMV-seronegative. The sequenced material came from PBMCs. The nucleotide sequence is TGTGCCAGCAGCCCCCCGCGGGCATATACGCAGTATTTT. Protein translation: CASSPPRAYTQYF.